One and the same sample provided the 7 T cell receptor beta chains below, sequenced in a study of regulatory T cells in long-lasting Graves disease. Through Arm-PCR of CDR3 regions and iRepertoire HTBI primers, TCR beta libraries were built. From the multiplex PCR reads, TCRdb called clonotypes with MiXCR, one entry per CDR3 protein. Among 550,000 or so distinct CDR3 sequences listed, 9.5% to 15% were seen once. Time point defined: newly diagnosed GD, antithyroid drugs for less than 3 months. After RNA was extracted from PBMCs, the TCR library was made from it. These same records also appear under a second study, on T cells in Graves' hyperthyroidism and ophthalmopathy.

This specimen consisted of peripheral blood mononuclear cells (PBMCs), obtained at new diagnosis, from a patient treated with antithyroid drugs. The receptors stem from a woman aged 25 to 39 with Graves disease.

This clonotype was observed many times. The chain links TRBV20-1 to TRBJ2-7, with D uncertain. Germline V lookup: CDR1 DFQATT, CDR2 SNEGSKA (reference sequence). The CDR3 is made up of 12 amino acids. V gave up 6 bases and J gave up 0 bases, with 9 bases separating them. CDR3 nucleotide sequence: TGCAGTGCCACTGACCCCTCCTACGAGCAGTACTTC. As protein: CSATDPSYEQYF.

This clonotype appeared many times. J is TRBJ2-3 and V is TRBV15, with TRBD2 matching 12 bases. V lost 1 base, J lost 3 bases, and 11 bases stayed unmatched. CDR1 and CDR2 from the germline V gene are LNHNV and YYDKDF (reference sequence). There are 19 residues in the CDR3. The CDR3 protein is CATSRVGTSGRGGTDTQYF. In DNA form, the CDR3 reads TGTGCCACCAGCAGAGTAGGGACTAGCGGGCGTGGTGGGACAGATACGCAGTATTTT.

This clonotype was observed at least ten times. The chain recombines TRBV12-3 or TRBV12-4 with TRBJ1-5, with TRBD1 as a possible D gene (5 bases). Between the trimmed V and J ends, which lost 6 bases and 1 base, there was a span of 16 bases. The CDR3 loop spans 16 amino acids. DNA for the CDR3: TGTGCCAGCAGCCCGGCCGACAGTGAGAGCAATCAGCCCCAGCATTTT. It codes for CASSPADSESNQPQHF.

This clonotype was seen a handful of times. The chain couples TRBV24-1 to TRBJ2-3; possibly TRBD2 for D (5 bases). The CDR3 extends over 14 amino acids. V shed 1 base and J shed 3 bases, with 7 bases lying between them. The V gene's germline CDR1 is KGHDR and CDR2 SFDVKD. The CDR3 DNA reads as TGTGCCACCAGTGATTTTACGGGGACAGATACGCAGTATTTT. It yields the protein CATSDFTGTDTQYF.

Worth noting for this clonotype: A read error may explain this, as a much larger clone is one base away. The genes are TRBV6-1 and TRBJ2-7; 9 bases line up with TRBD2. Germline-derived CDR1 and CDR2 are MNHNS and SASEGT. The CDR3 is 15 residues long. V trimming: 3 bases; J trimming: 0 bases; junction bases outside the gene matches: 3. CDR3 residues: CASSDLAGSSYEQYF. CDR3 in DNA: TGTGCCAGCAGTGACCTAGCGGGGAGCTCCTACGAGCAGTACTTC.

The table lists this clonotype with many counts. This chain joins TRBV9 and TRBJ2-7; possibly TRBD1 or TRBD2 for D (5 bases each). This CDR3 is built from 13 residues. The ends were cut back, 4 bases at V and 7 bases at J, with 15 bases in the middle. Germline V gene data show CDR1 as SGDLS and CDR2 as YYNGEE. The CDR3 loop reads CASSLGTVGEQYF. The CDR3 DNA sequence: TGTGCCAGCAGCCTAGGGACGGTGGGGGAGCAGTACTTC.

This clonotype was counted between two and nine times. The chain has TRBV20-1 and TRBJ2-7; TRBD1 aligns across 7 bases. The CDR3 totals 13 residues. J was trimmed by 1 base and V by 5 bases; bases with no gene match: 5. Germline lookup yields CDR1 DFQATT and CDR2 SNEGSKA (reference sequence). The CDR3 protein is CSADTGVSYEQYF. In DNA form, the CDR3 reads TGCAGTGCTGATACAGGGGTATCCTACGAGCAGTACTTC.